These 24 T cell receptor beta chains came from one sample sequenced in a study of patients and donors after allogeneic stem cell transplantation (TCRdb year 2020). The protocol used for the library was RT-PCR. Instrument on record: NextSeq 550. TCRdb trimmed the raw reads at Q25, called clones with MiXCR and kept productive beta chains. Every CDR3 protein is listed once, alongside the most common genes and DNA of its rows. This sample comprises roughly 230,000 distinct CDR3 sequences, 14% of them detected only once. Clones ranked in the top ten supply about 9.9% of the sample. Sequencing used blood, either unsorted or a sorted T cell fraction (not recorded which). The source is a human donor who was either an allogeneic HSCT recipient or a stem cell or donor lymphocyte infusion donor (not recorded which). It is not recorded whose cells these are; they may come from a transplant donor.

V usage is TRBV5-1 and J usage is TRBJ1-1; D not resolved. The V gene's germline CDR1 is SGHRS and CDR2 YFSETQ. The CDR3 has 11 residues. Trimming left V 4 bases short and J 10 bases short, with 11 bases between. The CDR3 loop reads CASSPEPGAFF. CDR3 nucleotide sequence: TGCGCCAGCAGCCCCGAACCCGGAGCTTTCTTT.

This sequence joins TRBV20-1 and TRBJ2-7; 8 nucleotides match TRBD2. Germline trimming cut 6 bases from V and 3 bases from J; bases unmatched to any gene: 4. Per the germline V gene, CDR1 is DFQATT and CDR2 is SNEGSKA (reference sequence). The CDR3 sequence is 12 residues long. In nucleotides, the CDR3 is TGCAGTGCCGGGAGGGACAACTACGAGCAGTACTTC. Encoded protein: CSAGRDNYEQYF.

This clonotype was picked up a small number of times. The J gene is TRBJ2-2, the V gene TRBV7-8, with unresolved D. The CDR3 is 12 amino acids. Germline CDR1 is SGHVS and CDR2 is FQNEAQ. The V end lost 3 bases, the J end lost 6 bases, and 5 bases lay between the germline ends. The chain's CDR3 is CASSFYSGELFF. In DNA, the CDR3 is TGTGCCAGCAGCTTTTATTCCGGGGAGCTGTTTTTT. The full variable domain, with the rest looked up from reference TRBV7-8 and TRBJ2-2, is GAGVSQSPRYKVAKRGQDVALRCDPISGHVSLFWYQQALGQGPEFLTYFQNEAQLDKSGLPSDRFFAERPEGSVSTLKIQRTQQEDSAVYLCASSFYSGELFFGEGSRLTVL.

V usage is TRBV10-3 and J usage is TRBJ1-6; D is possibly TRBD1 (5 bases). The CDR3 contains 15 residues. Germline V lookup: CDR1 ENHRY, CDR2 SYGVKD. V lost 2 bases and J 10 bases, leaving 15 bases between the germline ends. CDR3 loop: CAISEPGRGYSPLHF. Here the CDR3 DNA reads TGTGCCATCAGTGAGCCGGGGCGGGGGTACTCACCCCTCCACTTT.

This clonotype was picked up many times. This chain links TRBV7-9 with TRBJ2-1; TRBD1 or TRBD2 may be the D gene (6 bases each). The CDR3 sequence is 15 residues long. Trimming stripped 0 bases from V and 3 bases from J, with 9 bases between. Germline V CDR1 and CDR2: SEHNR, FQNEAQ (reference sequence). This CDR3 is CASSLAGGLYNEQFF. In nucleotides, the CDR3 is TGTGCCAGCAGCTTAGCGGGGGGCCTCTACAATGAGCAGTTCTTC. Drawing the rest from reference TRBV7-9 and TRBJ2-1, the complete variable domain is DTGVSQNPRHKITKRGQNVTFRCDPISEHNRLYWYRQTLGQGPEFLTYFQNEAQLEKSRLLSDRFSAERPKGSFSTLEIQRTEQGDSAMYLCASSLAGGLYNEQFFGPGTRLTVL.

This clonotype was detected many times. This rearrangement joins TRBV2 to TRBJ2-1, with TRBD2 matching 8 bases. The junction had 16 bases not matched to a gene; V was cut back by 6 bases and J by 6 bases. The V gene's germline CDR1 is SNHLY and CDR2 FYNNEI. The length of the CDR3 is 17 residues. In DNA, the CDR3 is TGTGCCAGCAGCCAATCCTCACTAGCGGACCTGGGCAATGAGCAGTTCTTC. Protein sequence: CASSQSSLADLGNEQFF.

This chain links TRBV7-8 with TRBJ2-7; 10 positions match TRBD1. With V trimmed by 3 bases and J by 5 bases, 7 bases remained unmatched. This CDR3 has 15 amino acids. Germline CDR1 is SGHVS and CDR2 is FQNEAQ. The CDR3 spells CASSLAGTGAHEQYF. As DNA, the CDR3 is TGTGCCAGCAGCTTGGCCGGGACAGGGGCCCACGAGCAGTACTTC.

This clonotype has only a few counts. The rearrangement joins TRBV3-1 to TRBJ2-7; 14 bases are shared with TRBD2. Germline CDR1 reads LGHDT; CDR2 reads YNNKEL (reference sequence). Trimming cost V 4 bases and J 0 bases; bases outside gene matches: 5. CDR3 length: 17 residues. The CDR3 loop reads CASSPGLAGVASYEQYF. CDR3 nucleotide sequence: TGTGCCAGCAGCCCGGGACTAGCGGGAGTCGCCTCCTACGAGCAGTACTTC.

The chain combines TRBV18 with TRBJ2-1; no reliable D call. V lost 6 bases to trimming and J lost 7 bases, with 13 bases between them. The CDR3 length is 13 residues. Germline CDR1 is KGHSH and CDR2 is LQKENI. This CDR3 is CASSPATSNEQFF. DNA for the CDR3: TGTGCCAGCTCGCCCGCTACATCAAATGAGCAGTTCTTC.

This clonotype was recorded many times. The chain carries TRBV6-1 and TRBJ1-6; D is possibly TRBD1 (5 bases). V dropped 6 bases and J dropped 9 bases, with 9 bases sitting between them. The CDR3 has 12 amino acids. Germline lookup yields CDR1 MNHNS and CDR2 SASEGT. CDR3 coding DNA: TGTGCCAGCAGCCAGGGAGTTTCACCCCTCCACTTT. Protein sequence: CASSQGVSPLHF.

This clonotype was observed at least ten times. This chain joins TRBV5-4 and TRBJ2-1; 7 bases are a match to TRBD2. Trimming removed 0 bases from V and 4 bases from J; junction bases left unmatched: 4. The CDR3 extends over 15 amino acids. Per the germline V gene, CDR1 is SGHNT and CDR2 is YYREEE (reference sequence). CDR3: CASSLVGGGYNEQFF. CDR3 DNA sequence: TGTGCCAGCAGCTTGGTGGGGGGGGGTTACAATGAGCAGTTCTTC. Supplemented by reference TRBV5-4 and TRBJ2-1, the full variable domain reads ETGVTQSPTHLIKTRGQQVTLRCSSQSGHNTVSWYQQALGQGPQFIFQYYREEENGRGNFPPRFSGLQFPNYSSELNVNALELDDSALYLCASSLVGGGYNEQFFGPGTRLTVL.

The chain is built from TRBV6-2 or TRBV6-3 and TRBJ1-1; D uncertain. The CDR3 is 17 residues long. With 1 base removed from V and 1 base from J, the gap between germline ends came to 16 bases. CDR1 and CDR2 from the germline V gene are MNHEY and SVGEGT. The CDR3 is CASSYYLIFDTNTEAFF. The CDR3 region has the DNA TGTGCCAGCAGTTACTACTTGATATTCGACACGAACACTGAAGCTTTCTTT.

This clonotype occurred many times. The V call is TRBV20-1, the J call TRBJ2-7; D gene ambiguous. Trimming took off 5 bases at V and 5 bases at J, with 13 bases between the two ends. Germline loops: CDR1 DFQATT, CDR2 SNEGSKA (reference sequence). This CDR3 has 12 residues. CDR3 DNA: TGCAGTGCTCCCAATCGGTTGCACGAGCAGTACTTC. Its translation is CSAPNRLHEQYF.

This clonotype was seen only a few times. This rearrangement joins TRBV10-3 to TRBJ2-3, with 14 nucleotides matching TRBD2. Germline-derived CDR1 and CDR2 are ENHRY and SYGVKD. The CDR3 is 18 residues long. Trimming at V came to 2 bases and at J to 5 bases, leaving 9 bases not matched to a gene. CDR3 nucleotide sequence: TGTGCCATCAGTGAGATACCGGGACTAGCGGGGGTTGAAGATACGCAGTATTTT. Translated: CAISEIPGLAGVEDTQYF.

This clonotype was detected a few times. This chain joins TRBV6-1 and TRBJ1-6, with 8 bases identical to TRBD1. J lost 15 bases, V lost 11 bases, and 18 bases had no gene match. CDR3 length equals 14 residues. Germline V gene sequence: CDR1 MNHNS, CDR2 SASEGT. CDR3 residues: CAGGETGAPWGLHF. CDR3 nucleotide sequence: TGTGCCGGGGGGGAGACAGGGGCTCCCTGGGGCCTCCACTTT.

In this sample, this clonotype turned up many times. The rearrangement joins TRBV12-3 or TRBV12-4 to TRBJ2-2; D gene uncertain. Trimming pared 2 bases from V and 8 bases from J, leaving 9 bases between. There are 13 residues in the CDR3. The CDR3 DNA sequence: TGTGCCAGCAGTTTACTCGGGCGGGGGGAGCTGTTTTTT. It codes for CASSLLGRGELFF.

The rearrangement links TRBV30 to TRBJ2-7; D uncertain. There are 11 residues in the CDR3. CDR1 GTSNPN and CDR2 SVGIG come from the germline V gene (reference sequence). Deletions cut 4 bases from V and 7 bases from J, with 11 bases between. The CDR3: CAWTSKGEQYF. Here the CDR3 DNA reads TGTGCCTGGACTTCCAAGGGAGAGCAGTACTTC.

This clonotype appeared a few times. The chain combines TRBV27 with TRBJ1-3; D not certain. Deletions cut 2 bases from V and 3 bases from J, with 5 bases between. The CDR3 is made up of 13 amino acids. From germline, CDR1 is MNHEY and CDR2 SMNVEV (reference sequence). The CDR3, as DNA: TGTGCCAGCAGTTTACGGGGTGGAAACACCATATATTTT. Its translation is CASSLRGGNTIYF.

This clonotype turned up a few times. The V call is TRBV20-1, the J call TRBJ1-1; 9 bases fit TRBD1. The V segment lost 7 bases and the J segment 3 bases; nucleotides outside the gene matches: 6. The CDR3 is 13 residues long. CDR1 is DFQATT and CDR2 is SNEGSKA in the germline V gene (reference sequence). This CDR3 reads CSDAQGAYTEAFF. Here the CDR3 DNA reads TGCAGTGACGCACAGGGGGCCTACACTGAAGCTTTCTTT.

The chain recombines TRBV30 with TRBJ2-5; unclear D gene. With 5 bases removed from V and 5 bases from J, the gap between germline ends came to 9 bases. The CDR3 consists of 11 residues. From germline, CDR1 is GTSNPN and CDR2 SVGIG (reference sequence). The CDR3 here is CAWLDRETQYF. The CDR3 region has the DNA TGTGCCTGGCTGGATAGGGAGACCCAGTACTTC.

This clonotype came up a few times. This chain connects TRBV30 to TRBJ1-1, with TRBD1 matching over 7 bases. Germline CDR1 is GTSNPN and CDR2 is SVGIG (reference sequence). V shed 3 bases, J shed 7 bases, and the junction held 5 bases outside the gene matches. The CDR3 runs to 12 residues. DNA of the CDR3: TGTGCCTGGAGAGACAGGGAGGGTGAAGCTTTCTTT. It yields the protein CAWRDREGEAFF.

This clonotype was counted between two and nine times. The chain uses TRBV24-1 and TRBJ2-7; D gene unclear. Germline lookup yields CDR1 KGHDR and CDR2 SFDVKD. The ends were cut back, 5 bases at V and 2 bases at J, with 9 bases in the middle. The CDR3 extends over 13 amino acids. The CDR3: CATSADTTYEQYF. CDR3 coding DNA: TGTGCCACCAGTGCTGACACCACCTACGAGCAGTACTTC.

There are many counts of this clonotype. The rearrangement links TRBV12-3 or TRBV12-4 to TRBJ1-5; the D gene is possibly TRBD1 (6 bases). CDR3 length: 16 amino acids. V lost 8 bases and J 4 bases, leaving 21 bases between the germline ends. As DNA, the CDR3 is TGTGCCAGCGGTAAAGCTGGACAGCCTTGGAATCAGCCCCAGCATTTT. It yields the protein CASGKAGQPWNQPQHF.

This clonotype came up a few times. This sequence joins TRBV2 and TRBJ2-2, with 8 bases identical to TRBD1. CDR1 and CDR2 (germline): SNHLY, FYNNEI. After removal of 10 bases from V and 4 bases from J, the junction contained 8 bases not matched to a gene. The CDR3 runs 14 residues. The CDR3 DNA follows: TGTGCCACCAAGGACAGGGCTTTCACCGGGGAGCTGTTTTTT. Its translation: CATKDRAFTGELFF.